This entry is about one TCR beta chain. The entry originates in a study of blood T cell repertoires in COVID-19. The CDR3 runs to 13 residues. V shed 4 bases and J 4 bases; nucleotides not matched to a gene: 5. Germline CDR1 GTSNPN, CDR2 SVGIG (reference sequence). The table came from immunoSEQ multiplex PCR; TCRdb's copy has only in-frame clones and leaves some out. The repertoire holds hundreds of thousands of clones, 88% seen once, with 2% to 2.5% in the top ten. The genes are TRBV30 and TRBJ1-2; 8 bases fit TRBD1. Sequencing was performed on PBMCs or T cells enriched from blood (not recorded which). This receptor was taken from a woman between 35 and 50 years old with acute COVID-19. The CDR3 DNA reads TGTGCCTGGAACGGACAGGGTATCTATGGCTACACCTTC. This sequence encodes CAWNGQGIYGYTF.